The subject of this entry is one T cell receptor (beta chain). Its antigen remains unidentified. Method: immunoSEQ multiplex PCR; TCRdb's copy keeps in-frame clones and lacks some. The sample consists of 65,000 to 90,000 clones, 84% of them appearing once. The data originate from a study of OX40 agonist ivuxolimab in advanced cancers. Overall study context: Two patients with cutaneous melanoma and one with hepatocellular carcinoma, three in total, showed partial responses. Overall study findings and caveats: Expanded clones were, on average, more numerous in CD8+ T cells than in CD4+.

The CDR3 is 12 amino acids. CDR1 and CDR2 (germline): SEHNR, FQNEAQ (reference sequence). Trimming removed 1 base at V and 8 bases at J, with 8 bases between. The source of this sequence is an adult with an advanced solid tumor such as melanoma, head and neck, liver or kidney cancer. The chain joins TRBV7-9 to TRBJ1-2; D ambiguous. The sequencing used CD4+ or CD8+ T cells sorted from blood, collected in a trial of the OX40 agonist ivuxolimab. As DNA, the CDR3 is TGTGCCAGCAGCTTAGGTATGGGCGGCTACACCTTC. Protein sequence: CASSLGMGGYTF. The complete variable domain, with remaining parts taken from reference TRBV7-9 and TRBJ1-2, reads DTGVSQNPRHKITKRGQNVTFRCDPISEHNRLYWYRQTLGQGPEFLTYFQNEAQLEKSRLLSDRFSAERPKGSFSTLEIQRTEQGDSAMYLCASSLGMGGYTFGSGTRLTVV.